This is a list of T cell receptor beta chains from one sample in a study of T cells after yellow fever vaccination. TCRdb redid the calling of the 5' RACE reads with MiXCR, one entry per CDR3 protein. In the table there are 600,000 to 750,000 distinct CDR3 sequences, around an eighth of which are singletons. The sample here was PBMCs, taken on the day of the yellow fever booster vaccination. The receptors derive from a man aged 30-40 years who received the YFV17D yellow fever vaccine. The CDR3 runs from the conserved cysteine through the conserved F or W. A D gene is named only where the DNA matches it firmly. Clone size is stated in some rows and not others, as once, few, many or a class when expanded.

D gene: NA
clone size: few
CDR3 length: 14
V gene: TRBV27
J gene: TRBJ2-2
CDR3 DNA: TGTGCCAGCAGTTCAAGACCGAACACCGGGGAGCTGTTTTTT
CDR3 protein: CASSSRPNTGELFF

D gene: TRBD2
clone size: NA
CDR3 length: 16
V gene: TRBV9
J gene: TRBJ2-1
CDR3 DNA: TGTGCCAGCAGCGTACGCCCGGGAGGTTCCCCGTATGAGCAGTTCTTC
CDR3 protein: CASSVRPGGSPYEQFF

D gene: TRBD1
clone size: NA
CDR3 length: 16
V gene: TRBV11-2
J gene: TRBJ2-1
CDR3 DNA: TGTGCCAGCAGCGTTAGTCCAGACAGGGGCAATTATGAGCAGTTCTTC
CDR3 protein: CASSVSPDRGNYEQFF

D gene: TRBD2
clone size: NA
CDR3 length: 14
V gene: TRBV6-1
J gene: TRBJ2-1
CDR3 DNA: TGTGCCAGCCAGCGGGATAGCTCCTACAATGAGCAGTTCTTC
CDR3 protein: CASQRDSSYNEQFF

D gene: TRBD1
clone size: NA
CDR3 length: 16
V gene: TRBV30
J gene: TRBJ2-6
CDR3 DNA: TGTGCCTGCAGGACAGGGGGGCTCTCTGGGGCCAACGTCCTGACTTTC
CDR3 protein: CACRTGGLSGANVLTF

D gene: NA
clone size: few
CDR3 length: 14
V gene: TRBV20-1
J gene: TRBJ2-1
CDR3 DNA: TGCAGTGCAGTTGGACCTAACCTACACAATGAGCAGTTCTTC
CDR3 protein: CSAVGPNLHNEQFF

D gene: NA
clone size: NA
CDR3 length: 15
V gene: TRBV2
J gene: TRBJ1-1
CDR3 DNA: TGTGCCAGCAGTGAAAAGGCAGGGATGAACACTGAAGCTTTCTTT
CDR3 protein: CASSEKAGMNTEAFF

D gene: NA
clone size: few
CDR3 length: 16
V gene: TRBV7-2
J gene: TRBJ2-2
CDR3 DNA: TGTGCCAGCAGCTTAGTAGTGGGGATGAGGGGCGGGGAGCTGTTTTTT
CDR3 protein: CASSLVVGMRGGELFF

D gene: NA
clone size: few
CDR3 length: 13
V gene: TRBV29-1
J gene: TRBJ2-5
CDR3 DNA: TGCAGCGCCCTGACAGCCGGACAAGAGACCCAGTACTTC
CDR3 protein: CSALTAGQETQYF

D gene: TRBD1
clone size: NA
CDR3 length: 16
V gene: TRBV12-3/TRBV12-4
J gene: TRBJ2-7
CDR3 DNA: TGTGCCAGCAGTTTAGGGGGACAGGGGGCAGGATACGAGCAGTACTTC
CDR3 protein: CASSLGGQGAGYEQYF

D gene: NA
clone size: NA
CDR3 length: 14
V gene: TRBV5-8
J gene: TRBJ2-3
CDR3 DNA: TGTGCCAGCAGCTTGCTCGACCGCACAGATACGCAGTATTTT
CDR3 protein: CASSLLDRTDTQYF

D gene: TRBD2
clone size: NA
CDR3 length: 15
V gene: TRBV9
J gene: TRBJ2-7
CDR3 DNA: TGTGCCAGCAGCGTAGAAATAGCGGGAGTATACGAGCAGTACTTC
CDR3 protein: CASSVEIAGVYEQYF

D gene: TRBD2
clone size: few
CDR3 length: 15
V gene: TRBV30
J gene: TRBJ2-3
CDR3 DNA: TGTGCCTGGAGTGTGCGGACTAGCTTCACAGATACGCAGTATTTT
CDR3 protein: CAWSVRTSFTDTQYF

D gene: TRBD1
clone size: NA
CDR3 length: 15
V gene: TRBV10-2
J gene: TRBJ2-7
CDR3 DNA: TGCGCCAGCAGAACCGTACAGGGGATCTACGAAGGGCAGTACTTC
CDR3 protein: CASRTVQGIYEGQYF

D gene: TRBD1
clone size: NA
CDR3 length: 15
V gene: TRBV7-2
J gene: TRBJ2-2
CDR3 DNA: TGTGCCAGCAGCTTAGGACAGGGGCGGGCCGGGGAGCTGTTTTTT
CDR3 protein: CASSLGQGRAGELFF

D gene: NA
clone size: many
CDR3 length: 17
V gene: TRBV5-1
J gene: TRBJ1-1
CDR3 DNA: TGCGCCAGCAGCTTAGATTCCTTGCAGGGGACGAACACTGAAGCTTTCTTT
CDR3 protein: CASSLDSLQGTNTEAFF

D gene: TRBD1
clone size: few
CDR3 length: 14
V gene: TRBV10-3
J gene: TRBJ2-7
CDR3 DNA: TGTGCCATCAGTGATGGACAGGTCTCCTACGAGCAGTACTTC
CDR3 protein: CAISDGQVSYEQYF

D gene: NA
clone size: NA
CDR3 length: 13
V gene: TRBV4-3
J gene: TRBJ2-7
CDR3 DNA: TGCGCCAGCAGCCACGAAGGGGGAGGCGAGCAGTACTTC
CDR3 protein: CASSHEGGGEQYF

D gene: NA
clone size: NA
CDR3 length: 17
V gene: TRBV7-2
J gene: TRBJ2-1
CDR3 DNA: TGTGCCAGCAGCCCTGATCCCCGTTCAAGCTCCTACAATGAGCAGTTCTTC
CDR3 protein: CASSPDPRSSSYNEQFF

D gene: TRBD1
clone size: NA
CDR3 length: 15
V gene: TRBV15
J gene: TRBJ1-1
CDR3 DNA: TGTGCCACCAGCACAAGGACAGGACCGAACACTGAAGCTTTCTTT
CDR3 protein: CATSTRTGPNTEAFF

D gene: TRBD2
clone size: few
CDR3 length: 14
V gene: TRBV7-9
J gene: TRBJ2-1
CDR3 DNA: TGTGCCGCCAAGGGACTAGCGGGAGAGGCTGAGCAGTTCTTC
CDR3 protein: CAAKGLAGEAEQFF

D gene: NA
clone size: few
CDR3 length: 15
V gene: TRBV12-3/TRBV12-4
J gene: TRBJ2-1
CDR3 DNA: TGTGCCAGCAGTTTAGCCCCGCCGCCTGGTTATGAGCAGTTCTTC
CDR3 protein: CASSLAPPPGYEQFF

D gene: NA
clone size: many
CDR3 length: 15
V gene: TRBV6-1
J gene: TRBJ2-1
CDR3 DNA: TGTGCCAGCAGAGTAGATGTAGGGTCCTACAATGAGCAGTTCTTC
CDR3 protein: CASRVDVGSYNEQFF

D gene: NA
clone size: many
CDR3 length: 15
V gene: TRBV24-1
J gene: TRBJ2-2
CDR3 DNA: TGTGCCACCAGTGATTTAAGGGCCAACACCGGGGAGCTGTTTTTT
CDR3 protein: CATSDLRANTGELFF

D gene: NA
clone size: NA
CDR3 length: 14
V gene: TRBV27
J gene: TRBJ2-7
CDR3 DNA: TGTGCCAGCAGTTTAAACGGGAGTCCGTTCGAGCAGTACTTC
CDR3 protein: CASSLNGSPFEQYF

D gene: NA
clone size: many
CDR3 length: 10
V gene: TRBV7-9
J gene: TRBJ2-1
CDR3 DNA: TGTGCCAGCAGCTTATATGAGCAGTTCTTC
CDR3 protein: CASSLYEQFF

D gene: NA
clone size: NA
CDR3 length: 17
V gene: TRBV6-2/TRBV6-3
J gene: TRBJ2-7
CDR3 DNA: TGTGCCAGCAGCTTCAGGGCCTCGAGCGGGCCGCCCTACGAGCAGTACTTC
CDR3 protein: CASSFRASSGPPYEQYF

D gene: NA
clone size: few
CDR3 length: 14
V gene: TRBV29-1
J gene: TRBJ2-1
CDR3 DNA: TGCAGCGTTGAAGATCCCACCGCCGCCAATGAGCAGTTCTTC
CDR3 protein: CSVEDPTAANEQFF

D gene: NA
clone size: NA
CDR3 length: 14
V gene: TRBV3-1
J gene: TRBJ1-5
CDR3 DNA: TGTGCCAGCAGCCCCTGGGGGGGCCCGCAGCCCCAGCATTTT
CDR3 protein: CASSPWGGPQPQHF

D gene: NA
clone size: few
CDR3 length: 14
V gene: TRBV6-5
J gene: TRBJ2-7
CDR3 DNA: TGTGCCAGCAGTTACAGCCCCCAGGGCAACGAGCAGTACTTC
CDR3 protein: CASSYSPQGNEQYF

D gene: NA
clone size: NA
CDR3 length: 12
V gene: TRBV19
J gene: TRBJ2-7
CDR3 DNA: TGTGCCAGTAGTATGACTCCCTACGAGCAGTACTTC
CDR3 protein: CASSMTPYEQYF

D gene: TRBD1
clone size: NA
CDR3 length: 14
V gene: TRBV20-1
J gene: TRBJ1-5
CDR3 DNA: TGCAGTGCTAGAAGGGGACAGGACAATCAGCCCCAGCATTTT
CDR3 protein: CSARRGQDNQPQHF

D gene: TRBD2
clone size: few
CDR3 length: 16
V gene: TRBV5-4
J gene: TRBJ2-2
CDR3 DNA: TGTGCCAGCAGCTTGAGTAGCGGGAGATTTACCGGGGAGCTGTTTTTT
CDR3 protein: CASSLSSGRFTGELFF

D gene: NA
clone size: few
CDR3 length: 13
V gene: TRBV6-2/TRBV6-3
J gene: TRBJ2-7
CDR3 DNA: TGTGCCAGCAGGACCCTAGATCGGTACGAGCAGTACTTC
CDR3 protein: CASRTLDRYEQYF

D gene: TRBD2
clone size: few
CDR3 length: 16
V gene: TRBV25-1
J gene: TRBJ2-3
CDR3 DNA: TGTGCCAGCAGTGTGTCTAGCGGGACTAGCACAGATACGCAGTATTTT
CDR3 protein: CASSVSSGTSTDTQYF

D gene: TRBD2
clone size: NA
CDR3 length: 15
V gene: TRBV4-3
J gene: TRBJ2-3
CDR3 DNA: TGCGCCAGCAGCTCCAGCTTGACTAGCGGAAATACGCAGTATTTT
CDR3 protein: CASSSSLTSGNTQYF

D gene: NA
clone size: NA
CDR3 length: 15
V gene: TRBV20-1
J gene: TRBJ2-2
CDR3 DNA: TGCAGTGCTAGGGGAGAGAGCGGCGGCACCGGGGAGCTGTTTTTT
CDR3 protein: CSARGESGGTGELFF

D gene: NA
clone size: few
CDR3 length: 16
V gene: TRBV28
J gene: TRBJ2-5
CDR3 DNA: TGTGCCAGCAGTTTATGGAGGGTCATGGGCCAGGAGACCCAGTACTTC
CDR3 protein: CASSLWRVMGQETQYF

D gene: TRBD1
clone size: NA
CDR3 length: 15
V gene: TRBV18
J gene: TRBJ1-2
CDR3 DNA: TGTGCCAGCTACGCGAATACAGGGGATGACTATGGCTACACCTTC
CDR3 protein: CASYANTGDDYGYTF

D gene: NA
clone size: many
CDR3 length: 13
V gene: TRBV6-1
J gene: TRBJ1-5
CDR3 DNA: TGTGCCAGCACTATAAGTCTCAATCAGCCCCAGCATTTT
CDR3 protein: CASTISLNQPQHF

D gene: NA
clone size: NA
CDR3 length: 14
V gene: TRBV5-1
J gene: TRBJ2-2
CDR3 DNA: TGCGCCAGCAGTGCGGGGATGAACACCGGGGAGCTGTTTTTT
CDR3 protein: CASSAGMNTGELFF

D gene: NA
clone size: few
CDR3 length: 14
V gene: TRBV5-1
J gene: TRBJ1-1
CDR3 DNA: TGCGCCAGCAGCTTAAGGGGGTGGGACACTGAAGCTTTCTTT
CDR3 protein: CASSLRGWDTEAFF

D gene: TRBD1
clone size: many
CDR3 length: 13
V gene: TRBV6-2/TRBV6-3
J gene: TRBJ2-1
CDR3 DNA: TGTGCCAGCAGCAGGGGGACAGGCAATGAGCAGTTCTTC
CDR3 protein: CASSRGTGNEQFF

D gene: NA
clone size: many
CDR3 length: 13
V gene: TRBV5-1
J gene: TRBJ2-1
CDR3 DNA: TGCGCCAGCAGCTTGGACGGACTGAATGAGCAGTTCTTC
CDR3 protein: CASSLDGLNEQFF

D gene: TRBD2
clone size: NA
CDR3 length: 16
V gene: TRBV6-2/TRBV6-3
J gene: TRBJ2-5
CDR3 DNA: TGTGCCAGCAGTTATGCGACTAGCGGGAGACAAGAGACCCAGTACTTC
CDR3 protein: CASSYATSGRQETQYF

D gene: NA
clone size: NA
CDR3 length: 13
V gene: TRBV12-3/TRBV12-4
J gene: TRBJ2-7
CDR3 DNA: TGTGCCAGCAGCGGGGACCGATACTACGAGCAGTACTTC
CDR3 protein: CASSGDRYYEQYF

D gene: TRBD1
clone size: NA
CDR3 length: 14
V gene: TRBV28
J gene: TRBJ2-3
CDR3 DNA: TGTGCCACATCACGGGACAGGGGGCAAGATACGCAGTATTTT
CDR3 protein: CATSRDRGQDTQYF